This T cell receptor (beta chain) was recorded in a study of T cell clones after liver transplantation (dated by TCRdb to between 2017 and 2020). In the study overall: Samples were obtained from ITN030ST, a randomized trial in which withdrawal of immunosuppression was attempted within 2 years of liver transplantation. Three of the eight recipients were HCV-positive; the others were transplanted for non-autoimmune, non-viral indications. Blood samples were taken pre-transplant, pre-randomization before withdrawal, and post-randomization after full withdrawal or failed withdrawal. Tolerance was defined as complete immunosuppression withdrawal for at least one year with no rise in liver enzymes beyond twice the upper limit of normal. As an antigen-independent comparator for donor-reactive sequences, third party-reactive TCRbeta sequences were also identified from pre-transplant MLRs. Donor-reactive T cell clones were identified by TCRbeta sequencing following a pre-transplant mixed lymphocyte reaction and were subsequently tracked in post-transplant blood. Subjects received no induction therapy and standard immunosuppression until randomization at 12-24 months post-transplant. A cohort of 8 liver transplant recipients was studied, of whom 3 were classified as tolerant and 5 as non-tolerant.

The full study reports these points: A greater decline was seen for donor-reactive sequences than for third party-reactive sequences, suggesting partial antigen-specific deletion unrelated to withdrawal success. When repertoire turnover was accounted for, significantly reduced detection of donor-reactive sequences was found in 7 of 8 subjects for CD4 and in 8 of 8 subjects for CD8. In two subjects, low numbers of available donor cells limited the measurable donor-reactive repertoire. Since no allograft tissue specimens were available, donor-reactive T cells may have migrated into the graft instead of being deleted. Because of small, heterogeneous patient numbers and non-standardized post-transplant time points, the conclusions were only preliminary. A significant post-transplant decrease in circulating donor-reactive CD4 TCRbeta sequences was observed in most of the 8 subjects, irrespective of tolerance or HCV status.

Only a few counts were recorded for this clone. Its antigen is not yet known. Base qualities are not recorded, but no much larger clone differs from it by a single base. Unstimulated PBMCs, after thawing, were stained for CD3, CD4 and CD8 and then FACS-sorted into CD3+CD4+ and CD3+CD8+ populations. All 8 studied subjects were randomized to immunosuppression withdrawal. Genomic DNA was isolated with the Qiagen DNeasy Blood and Tissue Kit. Frozen genomic DNA underwent high-throughput TCRbeta CDR3 sequencing by immunoSEQ, including PCR amplification, mapping, bias correction and internal controls. The paper's processing steps were these. Productive rearrangements were retained, and unique TCRbeta sequences were defined by the CDR3 nucleotide sequence together with the V and J gene. For classification of a sequence as donor-reactive, at least 5-fold expansion in CFSE-low cells relative to unstimulated pre-transplant cells and a frequency of at least 0.01% were required. Per-subject minimum frequency thresholds, based on the lowest-template unstimulated sample, ensured at least 90% detection power. Jensen-Shannon divergence between the top 1000 TCRbeta sequences post-transplant and pre-transplant was used to measure repertoire turnover. Changes in detection of donor-reactive sequences were assessed with two-sided Fisher's exact tests. Entries here come from immuneACCESS through TCRdb and include only in-frame sequences with V and J called. Some clones fail to appear in such tables; in the studies checked, an unresolved V gene covers under half of the shortfall, and the cause of the remainder is unknown. V and J calls and clone size are those listed in that table; D and trimming were worked out from the DNA. Across this sample there are approximately 11,000 clones, with 70% to 75% seen only once. The ten most abundant clones make up under 25% of the sample.

Sequencing was performed on CD4+ T cells from blood, taken 30 to 33 months after liver transplant. This TCR derives from a human patient who received a liver transplant. Donor T cells from the graft may be present among the T cells after a transplant.

In nucleotide form, the sequence is TGTGCCAGTAGTATAGACCCGGGGACGACCTACGAGCAGTACTTC. It codes for CASSIDPGTTYEQYF. Here the chain combines TRBV19 and TRBJ2-7; the D segment is perhaps TRBD1 or TRBD2, each sharing 5 matched bases. CDR1 LNHDA and CDR2 SQIVND were looked up in the germline V gene (reference sequence). V is pared back by 0 bases and J by 2 bases, with 11 bases lying between the germline termini. The CDR3 holds 15 amino acids from the cysteine to the phenylalanine. Just CDR3 DNA is preserved here, 45 bases in frame from base 1.